The clone carrying this TCR beta chain has more than one count but fewer than ten. The CDR3 is 13 residues long. Germline assignment: CDR1 SGHTA and CDR2 FQGNSA. V was shortened by 2 bases and J by 5 bases, with 7 bases between the two germline ends. One entry per CDR3 protein results from TCRdb running MiXCR on the RT-PCR reads. The sample includes 590,000 or so distinct CDR3 sequences, about 15% of them seen just once. These data come from a study of response to subunit inactivated influenza vaccine. The input for sequencing was PBMCs from blood, taken 14 to 15 days before vaccination. This chain connects TRBV7-2 to TRBJ1-5; unclear D gene. This TCR was sampled from a man aged 50 to 59 who received an inactivated influenza vaccine. CDR3 loop: CASSLRRDQPQHF. DNA for the CDR3: TGTGCCAGCAGCTTAAGAAGGGATCAGCCCCAGCATTTT.